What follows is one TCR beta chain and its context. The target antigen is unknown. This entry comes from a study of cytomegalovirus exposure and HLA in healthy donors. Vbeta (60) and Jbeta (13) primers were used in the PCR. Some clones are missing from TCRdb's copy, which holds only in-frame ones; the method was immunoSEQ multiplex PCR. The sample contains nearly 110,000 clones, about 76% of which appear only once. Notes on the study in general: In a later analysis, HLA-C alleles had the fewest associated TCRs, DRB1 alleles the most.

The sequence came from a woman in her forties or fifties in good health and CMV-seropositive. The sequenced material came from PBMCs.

The CDR3 protein is CASSPGGRDNEKLFF. CDR3 sequence (DNA): TGCGCCAGCAGCCCGGGGGGCAGGGACAATGAAAAACTGTTTTTT. The rearrangement joins TRBV4-3 to TRBJ1-4; tentative D call: TRBD1 (6 bases). The germline gives CDR1 LGHNA, CDR2 YSLEER. The CDR3 sequence is 15 residues long. Trimming cost V 4 bases and J 5 bases, with 14 bases left between them.